Following are 22 T cell receptor beta chains from one sample sequenced in a study of radiotherapy plus CTLA-4 blockade in lung cancer. Libraries were prepared by immunoSEQ multiplex PCR; TCRdb keeps only in-frame clonotypes and omits some of them. Of approximately 81,000 clones in the sample, about 78% were seen once. Material: peripheral blood, obtained from a patient treated with radiotherapy plus ipilimumab. The receptors were gathered from a human donor with non-small cell lung cancer who had a partial response to radiotherapy plus ipilimumab. Some clones in this sample may be carry-over from other donors' samples.

The CDR3 here is CASSYGPGPEKLFF. The CDR3 nucleotides are TGCGCCAGCAGCTACGGGCCAGGGCCTGAAAAACTGTTTTTT. The V gene is TRBV5-1, the J gene TRBJ1-4, with D tentatively TRBD1 (5 bases). With 3 bases removed from V and 7 bases from J, the gap between germline ends came to 13 bases. Per germline, CDR1 SGHRS and CDR2 YFSETQ. The CDR3 spans 14 residues.

This chain connects TRBV5-1 to TRBJ1-4; a possible D gene is TRBD1 (6 bases). From germline, CDR1 is SGHRS and CDR2 YFSETQ. The CDR3 loop spans 15 amino acids. V was trimmed by 4 bases and J by 8 bases, leaving 18 bases between them. The CDR3 region is CASSPGGGRGEKLFF. The CDR3 DNA reads as TGCGCCAGCAGCCCTGGCGGGGGGCGAGGGGAAAAACTGTTTTTT.

This clone qualifies as medium-sized. V is TRBV28 and J is TRBJ1-5; 8 bases are a match to TRBD1. The CDR3 covers 20 residues. Trimming removed 3 bases from V and 3 bases from J; junction bases left unmatched: 19. From germline, CDR1 is MDHEN and CDR2 SYDVKM. The CDR3 spells CASSFLPLRTGRSVNQPQHF. The CDR3, as DNA: TGTGCCAGCAGTTTTTTGCCCCTCCGGACAGGGCGGTCCGTCAATCAGCCCCAGCATTTT.

This chain connects TRBV7-6 to TRBJ2-1, with 7 bases lining up with TRBD2. With 5 bases clipped from V and 0 bases from J, the junction kept 19 bases outside the gene matches. Germline V gene lookup returns CDR1 SGHVS and CDR2 FNYEAQ. The CDR3 loop spans 20 amino acids. CDR3 region: CASSLTIGGTLTYSYNEQFF. DNA of the CDR3: TGTGCCAGCAGCCTAACGATCGGGGGGACTCTAACCTACTCCTACAATGAGCAGTTCTTC.

This chain uses TRBV2 with TRBJ2-7; no definite D call. Germline values: CDR1 SNHLY, CDR2 FYNNEI. CDR3 length: 14 amino acids. The V gene lost 7 bases and the J gene lost 0 bases, with 13 bases spanning the gap. The CDR3 spells CASKMTASSYEQYF. DNA of the CDR3: TGTGCCAGCAAAATGACCGCTAGCTCCTACGAGCAGTACTTC. Looking up the rest from reference TRBV2 and TRBJ2-7 gives the full variable domain: EPEVTQTPSHQVTQMGQEVILRCVPISNHLYFYWYRQILGQKVEFLVSFYNNEISEKSEIFDDQFSVERPDGSNFTLKIRSTKLEDSAMYFCASKMTASSYEQYFGPGTRLTVT.

This sequence joins TRBV6-5 and TRBJ2-7, with D perhaps TRBD2 (5 bases). Trimming pared 3 bases from V and 1 base from J, leaving 7 bases between. Germline CDR1 reads MNHEY; CDR2 reads SVGAGI. The length of the CDR3 is 13 residues. The CDR3 is CASSYSGSYEQYF. The DNA of the CDR3 is TGTGCCAGCAGTTATTCGGGGTCCTACGAGCAGTACTTC.

This clone was seen a single time. This chain links TRBV7-7 with TRBJ2-1; 8 positions agree with TRBD2. Germline V gene sequence: CDR1 SSHAT, CDR2 FNYEAQ (reference sequence). CDR3 length: 14 amino acids. V shed 4 bases and J 9 bases; nucleotides not matched to a gene: 8. This chain's CDR3 is CASSSGLVPGEQFF. CDR3 sequence (DNA): TGTGCCAGCAGCTCGGGACTAGTGCCGGGTGAGCAGTTCTTC.

V gene TRBV9 combines with J gene TRBJ2-3; TRBD1 is a possible D gene (5 bases). V was trimmed by 3 bases and J by 2 bases, leaving 7 bases between them. This CDR3 has 13 residues. The germline CDR1 and CDR2 sequences are SGDLS and YYNGEE. The CDR3 is CASSEGITDTQYF. The CDR3, as DNA: TGTGCCAGCAGCGAGGGGATCACAGATACGCAGTATTTT.

In this sample, this clone turned up a few times. V is TRBV29-1 and J is TRBJ2-3; weak D call: TRBD1 (6 bases). Between the trimmed V and J ends, which lost 5 bases and 3 bases, there was a span of 12 bases. The germline V gene has CDR1 SQVTM and CDR2 ANQGSEA. The CDR3 is 13 residues long. The CDR3 nucleotides are TGCAGCGTTACCCCGGACAGAACAGATACGCAGTATTTT. It specifies CSVTPDRTDTQYF.

This sequence joins TRBV27 and TRBJ1-1; tentative D call: TRBD1 (6 bases). The germline V gene has CDR1 MNHEY and CDR2 SMNVEV (reference sequence). The CDR3 is 13 amino acids. V shed 5 bases and J shed 3 bases, with 10 bases lying between them. CDR3 residues: CASSRWTDTEAFF. In DNA form, the CDR3 reads TGTGCCAGCAGTCGCTGGACAGACACTGAAGCTTTCTTT.

The rearrangement links TRBV6-1 to TRBJ2-7, with D possibly being TRBD2 (6 bases). Germline CDR1 and CDR2: MNHNS and SASEGT. The V and J ends lost 6 bases and 1 base respectively, with 13 bases between them. The CDR3 consists of 14 residues. In DNA, the CDR3 is TGTGCCAGCAGGCGTATCGGGGGATCCTACGAGCAGTACTTC. It codes for CASRRIGGSYEQYF.

CDR3 amino acids: CAWKTGQEYEQFF. The DNA of the CDR3 is TGTGCCTGGAAAACGGGACAAGAGTATGAGCAGTTCTTC. V gene TRBV30 combines with J gene TRBJ2-1; D possibly corresponds to TRBD1 (6 bases). The V gene's germline CDR1 is GTSNPN and CDR2 SVGIG (reference sequence). With 4 bases removed from V and 8 bases from J, the gap between germline ends came to 15 bases. The CDR3 sequence is 13 residues long.

The chain combines TRBV27 with TRBJ2-1; 7 bases fit TRBD2. Unmatched junction bases numbered 6, after V lost 2 bases and J lost 2 bases. The CDR3 covers 16 residues. Germline V gene lookup returns CDR1 MNHEY and CDR2 SMNVEV (reference sequence). The CDR3 nucleotides read TGTGCCAGCAGTTTACGGGGCGGGGGACCCTACAATGAGCAGTTCTTC. Protein product: CASSLRGGGPYNEQFF.

In regard to this clone: A read error may account for a junction end that differs from germline. The chain is built from TRBV18 and TRBJ1-5, with a possible D match to TRBD1 (6 bases). Germline-derived CDR1 and CDR2 are KGHSH and LQKENI. The CDR3 runs to 15 residues. The CDR3 region has the DNA TGTGCCAGCTCACCAGGGACACGAGGCAATCGGCCCCAGCATTTT. It encodes CASSPGTRGNRPQHF.

As for this clone: Other nucleotide sequences from this sample produce the same CDR3. The CDR3 spells CASSAAGQGVSPLHF. In nucleotides, the CDR3 is TGTGCCAGCAGCGCCGCGGGACAGGGTGTTTCACCCCTCCACTTT. The V gene is TRBV6-1, the J gene TRBJ1-6; the match to TRBD1 covers 9 bases. V shed 6 bases and J 9 bases; nucleotides not matched to a gene: 9. This CDR3 is built from 15 residues. Germline CDR1 reads MNHNS; CDR2 reads SASEGT.

The chain joins TRBV10-3 to TRBJ2-5; D remains unclear. The CDR3 is made up of 12 amino acids. V lost 6 bases to trimming and J lost 4 bases, with 9 bases between them. Germline V gene data show CDR1 as ENHRY and CDR2 as SYGVKD. CDR3 loop: CAISVSGETQYF. The CDR3 DNA reads as TGTGCCATCAGCGTCTCCGGAGAGACCCAGTACTTC.

This chain links TRBV5-6 with TRBJ2-5; 11 bases agree with TRBD1. CDR1 is SGHDT, CDR2 YYEEEE, per germline. Unmatched junction bases numbered 4, after V lost 2 bases and J lost 4 bases. The CDR3 length is 15 residues. The CDR3, as DNA: TGTGCCAGCAGCTTCGGACAGGGGGCAACAGAGACCCAGTACTTC. Its translation: CASSFGQGATETQYF.

This clone has just a few counts. The chain has TRBV6-6 and TRBJ1-6, with a weak D call TRBD1 (6 bases). V was clipped by 5 bases and J by 9 bases, with 17 bases between them. CDR1 is MNHNY, CDR2 SVGAGI, per germline (reference sequence). This CDR3 has 15 residues. The CDR3 coding sequence is TGTGCCAGCAGTAGGGACACCCGGCAAGGTTCACCCCTCCACTTT. Residues: CASSRDTRQGSPLHF.

In this sample, this clone turned up a few times. The gene calls are TRBV29-1 and TRBJ2-3; a weak D match, TRBD2 (5 bases). Germline CDR1 SQVTM, CDR2 ANQGSEA. V gave up 5 bases and J gave up 3 bases, with 9 bases separating them. The CDR3 sequence is 12 residues long. This chain's CDR3 is CSVREGTDTQYF. Here the CDR3 DNA reads TGCAGCGTTCGGGAAGGAACAGATACGCAGTATTTT.

The rearrangement uses TRBV5-4 and TRBJ1-2; D is perhaps TRBD1 (5 bases). CDR3 length: 13 amino acids. The germline CDR1 and CDR2 sequences are SGHNT and YYREEE (reference sequence). V lost 4 bases, J lost 8 bases, and 15 bases lay in between. This chain's CDR3 is CASSVDGRGGYTF. CDR3 coding DNA: TGTGCCAGCAGCGTGGACGGGAGGGGAGGCTACACCTTC.

The V call is TRBV10-1, the J call TRBJ2-7, with 8 positions matching TRBD1. V gave up 2 bases and J gave up 5 bases; unmatched junction bases: 5. The germline CDR1 and CDR2 sequences are WNHNN and SYGVQD (reference sequence). This CDR3 comprises 14 residues. CDR3 region: CASSETGGTDEQYF. The CDR3 region has the DNA TGCGCCAGCAGTGAGACAGGGGGGACGGACGAGCAGTACTTC.

V and J are TRBV10-1 and TRBJ2-7; TRBD2 might be the D (6 bases). This CDR3 is 14 amino acids long. Trimming removed 4 bases from V and 0 bases from J, with 10 bases in between. Germline V gives CDR1 WNHNN, CDR2 SYGVQD (reference sequence). This CDR3 is CASSVGGNSYEQYF. CDR3 sequence (DNA): TGCGCCAGCAGTGTAGGCGGGAACTCCTACGAGCAGTACTTC.